This T cell receptor beta chain originates from a study of early T cells in non-severe SARS-CoV-2 infection. At least ten counts were recorded for this clonotype. Antigen unknown. Study conclusions and caveats: The matching step, a VDJdb search, favored anti-spike CD8 responses and missed private and CD4 specificities.

V was trimmed by 8 bases and J by 0 bases, leaving 10 bases between them. The CDR3 is made up of 14 amino acids. CDR1 and CDR2 from the germline V gene are SNHLY and FYNNEI. Unique molecular identifiers tagged individual cDNA molecules. TCRdb reanalysed the 5' RACE reads using MiXCR and keeps one entry per CDR3 protein. The table includes some 110,000 distinct CDR3 sequences, about 16% detected once. The V gene is TRBV2, the J gene TRBJ2-2; maybe TRBD2 (5 bases). The specimen sequenced was whole blood. The receptor was isolated from an adult who was a healthcare worker with PCR-confirmed SARS-CoV-2 infection or an uninfected control (not recorded which). The CDR3 sequence is CASAKGANTGELFF. The CDR3 DNA reads TGTGCCAGCGCAAAGGGAGCGAACACCGGGGAGCTGTTTTTT.